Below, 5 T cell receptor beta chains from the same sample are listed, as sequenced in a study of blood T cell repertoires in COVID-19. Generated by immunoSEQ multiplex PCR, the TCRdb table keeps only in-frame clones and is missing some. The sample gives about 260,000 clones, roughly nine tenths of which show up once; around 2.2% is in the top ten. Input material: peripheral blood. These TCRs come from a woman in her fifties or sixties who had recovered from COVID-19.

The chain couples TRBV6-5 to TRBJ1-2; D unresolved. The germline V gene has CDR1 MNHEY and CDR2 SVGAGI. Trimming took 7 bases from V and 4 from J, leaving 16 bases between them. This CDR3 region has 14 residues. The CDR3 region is CASTPDRAGYGYTF. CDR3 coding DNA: TGTGCCAGCACCCCGGACCGCGCGGGCTATGGCTACACCTTC.

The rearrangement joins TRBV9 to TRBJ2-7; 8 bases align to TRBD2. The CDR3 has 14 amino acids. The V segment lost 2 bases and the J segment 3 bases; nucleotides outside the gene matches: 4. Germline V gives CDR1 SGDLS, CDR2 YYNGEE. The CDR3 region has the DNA TGTGCCAGCAGCGTGGAAAGCGGGGGCTACGAGCAGTACTTC. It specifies CASSVESGGYEQYF. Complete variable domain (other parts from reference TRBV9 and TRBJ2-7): DSGVTQTPKHLITATGQRVTLRCSPRSGDLSVYWYQQSLDQGLQFLIQYYNGEERAKGNILERFSAQQFPDLHSELNLSSLELGDSALYFCASSVESGGYEQYFGPGTRLTVT.

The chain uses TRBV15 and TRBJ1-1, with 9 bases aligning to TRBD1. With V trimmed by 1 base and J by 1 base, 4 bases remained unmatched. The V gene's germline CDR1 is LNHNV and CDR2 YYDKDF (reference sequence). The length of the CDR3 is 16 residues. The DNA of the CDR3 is TGTGCCACCAGCAGAGGGGACAGGGCACAGAACACTGAAGCTTTCTTT. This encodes CATSRGDRAQNTEAFF.

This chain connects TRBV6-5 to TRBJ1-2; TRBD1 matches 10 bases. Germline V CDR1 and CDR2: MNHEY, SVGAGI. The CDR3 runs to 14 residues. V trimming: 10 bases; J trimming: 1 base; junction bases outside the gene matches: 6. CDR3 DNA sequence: TGTGCCATAAGCCGGACAGGGGGTAACTATGGCTACACCTTC. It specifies CAISRTGGNYGYTF.

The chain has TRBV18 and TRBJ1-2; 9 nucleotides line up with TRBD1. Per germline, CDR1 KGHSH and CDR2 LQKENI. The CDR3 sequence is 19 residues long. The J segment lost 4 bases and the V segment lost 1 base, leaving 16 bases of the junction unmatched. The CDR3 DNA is TGTGCCAGCTCACCACGTCGTCCGGGACAGGGTTATCTTTCCTATGGCTACACCTTC. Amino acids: CASSPRRPGQGYLSYGYTF.